A selection of T cell receptor beta chains follows, all from one sample in a study of cytomegalovirus exposure and HLA in healthy donors. Sequencing was performed with immunoSEQ multiplex PCR; in TCRdb, only in-frame clones are kept and a portion is missing. The data hold about 95,000 clones, with more than 65% observed a single time. The sequenced sample consisted of PBMCs. The receptors derive from a man between 60 and 75 years old in good health and CMV-seronegative. CDR3s include the opening cysteine and the closing phenylalanine or tryptophan. D genes are given only for firm matches. The size of a clone is reported for some rows only, either as once, few or many, or as a class for expanded clones.

d_gene: NA
v_gene: TRBV5-1
j_gene: TRBJ2-7
abundance: NA
CDR3aa: CASSLDGSYEQYF
CDR3nt: TGCGCCAGCAGCTTGGACGGCTCCTACGAGCAGTACTTC

d_gene: TRBD1
v_gene: TRBV4-1
j_gene: TRBJ1-4
abundance: NA
CDR3aa: CASSRTGGTATNEKLFF
CDR3nt: TGCGCCAGCAGCCGGACAGGGGGCACTGCGACTAATGAAAAACTGTTTTTT

d_gene: NA
v_gene: TRBV27
j_gene: TRBJ2-3
abundance: NA
CDR3aa: CASSLRGDRTDTQYF
CDR3nt: TGTGCCAGCAGTTTGCGCGGGGACCGCACAGATACGCAGTATTTT

d_gene: NA
v_gene: TRBV7-2
j_gene: TRBJ1-4
abundance: NA
CDR3aa: CASSPLYGGEKLFF
CDR3nt: TGTGCCAGCAGCCCCCTATACGGCGGGGAAAAACTGTTTTTT

d_gene: NA
v_gene: TRBV4-1
j_gene: TRBJ2-3
abundance: few
CDR3aa: CASSLWVGESTDTQYF
CDR3nt: TGCGCCAGCAGCCTATGGGTCGGAGAGAGCACAGATACGCAGTATTTT

d_gene: TRBD1
v_gene: TRBV5-1
j_gene: TRBJ2-1
abundance: NA
CDR3aa: CASSPDRGLEQFF
CDR3nt: TGCGCCAGCAGCCCCGACAGGGGGCTAGAGCAGTTCTTC

d_gene: NA
v_gene: TRBV11-2
j_gene: TRBJ2-3
abundance: few
CDR3aa: CASSFQVGATDTQYF
CDR3nt: TGTGCCAGCAGCTTCCAGGTGGGCGCCACAGATACGCAGTATTTT

d_gene: TRBD2
v_gene: TRBV19
j_gene: TRBJ2-1
abundance: once
CDR3aa: CASKTSGDHNEQFF
CDR3nt: TGTGCCAGTAAGACTAGCGGGGACCACAATGAGCAGTTCTTC

d_gene: TRBD1
v_gene: TRBV6-5
j_gene: TRBJ1-2
abundance: NA
CDR3aa: CASSRDRAYYGYTF
CDR3nt: TGTGCCAGCAGTCGGGACAGGGCCTACTATGGCTACACCTTC

d_gene: NA
v_gene: TRBV15
j_gene: TRBJ1-5
abundance: NA
CDR3aa: CATSRSRGTLSQPQHF
CDR3nt: TGTGCCACCAGCAGATCGAGGGGGACCCTCAGCCAGCCCCAGCATTTT

d_gene: NA
v_gene: TRBV15
j_gene: TRBJ1-2
abundance: few
CDR3aa: CATSSSMTFYTF
CDR3nt: TGTGCCACCAGCAGTTCGATGACTTTTTACACCTTC

d_gene: TRBD2
v_gene: TRBV28
j_gene: TRBJ2-7
abundance: NA
CDR3aa: CASSSVAGISYEQYF
CDR3nt: TGTGCCAGCAGTTCGGTAGCGGGGATCTCCTACGAGCAGTACTTC

d_gene: NA
v_gene: TRBV5-1
j_gene: TRBJ2-2
abundance: once
CDR3aa: CASSLTGRAGELFF
CDR3nt: TGCGCCAGCAGCTTAACAGGGAGGGCCGGGGAGCTGTTTTTT

d_gene: NA
v_gene: TRBV29-1
j_gene: TRBJ1-1
abundance: few
CDR3aa: CSVEPPQMRPNTEAFF
CDR3nt: TGCAGCGTTGAACCTCCACAGATGCGACCGAACACTGAAGCTTTCTTT

d_gene: TRBD1
v_gene: TRBV18
j_gene: TRBJ1-4
abundance: NA
CDR3aa: CASSPLTGSNEKLFF
CDR3nt: TGTGCCAGCTCGCCTTTGACAGGGTCTAATGAAAAACTGTTTTTT

d_gene: NA
v_gene: TRBV6-1
j_gene: TRBJ1-2
abundance: few
CDR3aa: CASSEEGPRYGYTF
CDR3nt: TGTGCCAGCAGTGAAGAGGGGCCCCGCTATGGCTACACCTTC

d_gene: NA
v_gene: TRBV7-7
j_gene: TRBJ2-2
abundance: NA
CDR3aa: CASSLRVDTGELFF
CDR3nt: TGTGCCAGCAGCTTACGTGTCGACACCGGGGAGCTGTTTTTT

d_gene: NA
v_gene: TRBV5-6
j_gene: TRBJ1-2
abundance: NA
CDR3aa: CASIERAMNYGYTF
CDR3nt: TGTGCCAGCATCGAGAGGGCCATGAACTATGGCTACACCTTC

d_gene: NA
v_gene: TRBV11-2
j_gene: TRBJ2-7
abundance: NA
CDR3aa: CASSPGTSAYEQYF
CDR3nt: TGTGCCAGCAGCCCCGGGACATCGGCCTACGAGCAGTACTTC

d_gene: NA
v_gene: TRBV5-4
j_gene: TRBJ2-2
abundance: NA
CDR3aa: CASTPSQSANTGELFF
CDR3nt: TGTGCCAGCACCCCGAGTCAGAGCGCGAACACCGGGGAGCTGTTTTTT

d_gene: NA
v_gene: TRBV5-6
j_gene: TRBJ2-5
abundance: NA
CDR3aa: CASSLISRGPQETQYF
CDR3nt: TGTGCCAGCAGCTTGATTAGCAGGGGACCTCAAGAGACCCAGTACTTC

d_gene: TRBD2
v_gene: TRBV6-4
j_gene: TRBJ2-3
abundance: NA
CDR3aa: CASSDGREGTDTQYF
CDR3nt: TGTGCCAGCAGTGACGGACGGGAGGGAACAGATACGCAGTATTTT

d_gene: NA
v_gene: TRBV15
j_gene: TRBJ2-5
abundance: NA
CDR3aa: CATRYGQNKETQYF
CDR3nt: TGTGCCACCAGGTACGGACAAAATAAAGAGACCCAGTACTTC

d_gene: NA
v_gene: TRBV2
j_gene: TRBJ2-7
abundance: few
CDR3aa: CASSGRARQYF
CDR3nt: TGTGCCAGCAGTGGGAGGGCACGGCAGTACTTC

d_gene: TRBD1
v_gene: TRBV2
j_gene: TRBJ2-5
abundance: NA
CDR3aa: CASNRGRQETQYF
CDR3nt: TGTGCCAGCAACAGGGGGCGTCAAGAGACCCAGTACTTC

d_gene: TRBD2
v_gene: TRBV7-2
j_gene: TRBJ2-5
abundance: few
CDR3aa: CASIRSGGYQETQYF
CDR3nt: TGTGCCAGCATCCGTAGCGGGGGGTACCAAGAGACCCAGTACTTC

d_gene: TRBD1
v_gene: TRBV28
j_gene: TRBJ1-2
abundance: NA
CDR3aa: CASSIVGRGFDGYTF
CDR3nt: TGTGCCAGCAGTATTGTCGGCAGGGGGTTTGATGGCTACACCTTC

d_gene: NA
v_gene: TRBV20-1
j_gene: TRBJ2-7
abundance: once
CDR3aa: CSASGSYEQYF
CDR3nt: TGCAGTGCTAGCGGGAGTTACGAGCAGTACTTC

d_gene: NA
v_gene: TRBV6-1
j_gene: TRBJ1-1
abundance: NA
CDR3aa: CASSEEGGWNTEAFF
CDR3nt: TGTGCCAGCAGTGAAGAAGGGGGTTGGAACACTGAAGCTTTCTTT

d_gene: TRBD1
v_gene: TRBV5-1
j_gene: TRBJ2-7
abundance: NA
CDR3aa: CASSSGQDSYGQYF
CDR3nt: TGCGCCAGCAGCTCTGGACAGGACTCCTACGGGCAGTACTTC

d_gene: NA
v_gene: TRBV7-2
j_gene: TRBJ2-2
abundance: NA
CDR3aa: CASSRRGNWDTGELFF
CDR3nt: TGTGCCAGCAGCCGACGGGGGAATTGGGACACCGGGGAGCTGTTTTTT

d_gene: NA
v_gene: TRBV6-8
j_gene: TRBJ2-7
abundance: NA
CDR3aa: CASPRRVPQRSSYEQYF
CDR3nt: TGTGCCAGCCCCCGGAGGGTACCACAGAGGAGCTCCTACGAGCAGTACTTC

d_gene: NA
v_gene: TRBV28
j_gene: TRBJ1-5
abundance: NA
CDR3aa: CASAIQGYGNQPQHF
CDR3nt: TGTGCCAGCGCTATACAGGGCTATGGCAATCAGCCCCAGCATTTT

d_gene: TRBD1
v_gene: TRBV5-1
j_gene: TRBJ1-6
abundance: NA
CDR3aa: CASSLAFDRGVSPLHF
CDR3nt: TGCGCCAGCAGCTTGGCCTTCGACAGGGGTGTTTCACCCCTCCACTTT

d_gene: TRBD1
v_gene: TRBV5-6
j_gene: TRBJ2-1
abundance: NA
CDR3aa: CASSLVRTGLYNEQFF
CDR3nt: TGTGCCAGCAGCTTAGTCAGGACAGGCTTGTACAATGAGCAGTTCTTC

d_gene: NA
v_gene: TRBV12-5
j_gene: TRBJ2-7
abundance: NA
CDR3aa: CASGLSQIGAEQYF
CDR3nt: TGTGCTAGTGGTTTGTCCCAGATTGGGGCCGAGCAGTACTTC

d_gene: NA
v_gene: TRBV7-9
j_gene: TRBJ2-6
abundance: NA
CDR3aa: CASSDPGLGANVLTF
CDR3nt: TGTGCCAGCAGCGATCCAGGGTTAGGGGCCAACGTCCTGACTTTC

d_gene: TRBD2
v_gene: TRBV4-3
j_gene: TRBJ2-3
abundance: NA
CDR3aa: CASSQGASGGLGTQYF
CDR3nt: TGCGCCAGCAGCCAAGGGGCTAGCGGGGGGTTAGGTACGCAGTATTTT

d_gene: TRBD2
v_gene: TRBV30
j_gene: TRBJ2-3
abundance: NA
CDR3aa: CAWSGGGNTDTQYF
CDR3nt: TGTGCCTGGAGCGGCGGGGGGAACACAGATACGCAGTATTTT

d_gene: TRBD1
v_gene: TRBV16
j_gene: TRBJ1-5
abundance: NA
CDR3aa: CASSQSGTGNQPQHF
CDR3nt: TGTGCCAGCAGCCAATCCGGGACAGGGAATCAGCCCCAGCATTTT

d_gene: TRBD1
v_gene: TRBV6-1
j_gene: TRBJ2-3
abundance: NA
CDR3aa: CASRADRGTDTQYF
CDR3nt: TGTGCCAGCAGGGCTGACAGGGGCACAGATACGCAGTATTTT

d_gene: TRBD2
v_gene: TRBV5-4
j_gene: TRBJ2-1
abundance: once
CDR3aa: CASSLESGGFEQFF
CDR3nt: TGTGCCAGCAGCTTGGAGTCGGGGGGTTTTGAGCAGTTCTTC

d_gene: TRBD1
v_gene: TRBV29-1
j_gene: TRBJ2-3
abundance: NA
CDR3aa: CSVSRQGADTQYF
CDR3nt: TGCAGCGTTAGTAGGCAGGGGGCCGATACGCAGTATTTT

d_gene: TRBD1
v_gene: TRBV6-6
j_gene: TRBJ2-3
abundance: NA
CDR3aa: CASRTSWTGATDTQYF
CDR3nt: TGTGCCAGCAGAACCTCTTGGACAGGGGCCACAGATACGCAGTATTTT

d_gene: NA
v_gene: TRBV4-3
j_gene: TRBJ2-7
abundance: few
CDR3aa: CASSQDSGKGYEQYF
CDR3nt: TGCGCCAGCAGCCAAGATTCAGGGAAAGGGTACGAGCAGTACTTC

d_gene: NA
v_gene: TRBV28
j_gene: TRBJ2-7
abundance: NA
CDR3aa: CASSLSGRGSYEQYF
CDR3nt: TGTGCCAGCAGTCTGTCTGGACGGGGCTCCTACGAGCAGTACTTC

d_gene: NA
v_gene: TRBV5-6
j_gene: TRBJ2-6
abundance: NA
CDR3aa: CASSRDTSSGANVLTF
CDR3nt: TGTGCCAGCAGCCGGGACACCTCCTCTGGGGCCAACGTCCTGACTTTC

d_gene: NA
v_gene: TRBV10-3
j_gene: TRBJ1-1
abundance: many
CDR3aa: CAISAVENTEAFF
CDR3nt: TGTGCCATCAGTGCAGTTGAGAACACTGAAGCTTTCTTT

d_gene: TRBD1
v_gene: TRBV6-5
j_gene: TRBJ2-7
abundance: NA
CDR3aa: CASSWGQGSSYEQYF
CDR3nt: TGTGCCAGCAGCTGGGGACAGGGGAGCTCCTACGAGCAGTACTTC

d_gene: NA
v_gene: TRBV25-1
j_gene: TRBJ2-1
abundance: NA
CDR3aa: CASSVQVTYNEQFF
CDR3nt: TGTGCCAGCAGTGTACAGGTGACTTACAATGAGCAGTTCTTC

d_gene: TRBD2
v_gene: TRBV30
j_gene: TRBJ2-2
abundance: few
CDR3aa: CAWSFGGGLTGELFF
CDR3nt: TGTGCCTGGAGTTTCGGCGGGGGACTCACCGGGGAGCTGTTTTTT

d_gene: TRBD2
v_gene: TRBV7-9
j_gene: TRBJ2-7
abundance: NA
CDR3aa: CASSRTSGSDQYEQYF
CDR3nt: TGTGCCAGCAGCCGGACTAGCGGGAGCGACCAGTACGAGCAGTACTTC

d_gene: NA
v_gene: TRBV6-1
j_gene: TRBJ2-1
abundance: few
CDR3aa: CASSHQYNEQFF
CDR3nt: TGTGCCAGCAGCCATCAGTACAATGAGCAGTTCTTC

d_gene: NA
v_gene: TRBV5-4
j_gene: TRBJ2-7
abundance: NA
CDR3aa: CASSLDVRDEQYF
CDR3nt: TGTGCCAGCAGCTTGGATGTGCGGGACGAGCAGTACTTC

d_gene: TRBD1
v_gene: TRBV2
j_gene: TRBJ1-1
abundance: NA
CDR3aa: CASSLVGDSNTEAFF
CDR3nt: TGTGCCAGCTCCCTCGTTGGGGACAGTAACACTGAAGCTTTCTTT

d_gene: TRBD2
v_gene: TRBV7-8
j_gene: TRBJ2-1
abundance: once
CDR3aa: CASSFASLAGGGDEQFF
CDR3nt: TGTGCCAGCAGCTTCGCCTCCCTAGCGGGAGGGGGGGATGAGCAGTTCTTC

d_gene: NA
v_gene: TRBV6-6
j_gene: TRBJ2-5
abundance: NA
CDR3aa: CASSYSKAQETQYF
CDR3nt: TGTGCCAGCAGTTACTCGAAAGCACAAGAGACCCAGTACTTC